One sample yielded the 32 T cell receptor beta chains listed below, sequenced in a study of blood T cell repertoires in COVID-19. Produced via immunoSEQ multiplex PCR; TCRdb's table is partial and in-frame only. The top ten clones hold roughly 4% of a sample with under 400,000 clones, approximately 86% of them seen once. Sequenced: PBMCs or T cells enriched from blood (not recorded which). These receptors all come from a woman aged 35 to 49 with acute COVID-19.

This chain links TRBV20-1 with TRBJ2-1; D is perhaps TRBD1 (5 bases). This CDR3 comprises 14 residues. V was pared by 5 bases and J by 4 bases, with 15 bases between. Per germline, CDR1 DFQATT and CDR2 SNEGSKA (reference sequence). The CDR3 DNA is TGCAGTGCTCGTGACCTCGACAGATACAATGAGCAGTTCTTC. Protein product: CSARDLDRYNEQFF.

The chain couples TRBV14 to TRBJ2-1; 7 nucleotides agree with TRBD1. Germline loops: CDR1 SGHDN, CDR2 FVKESK. Trimming removed 4 bases from V and 12 bases from J; junction bases left unmatched: 6. This CDR3 region has 12 residues. The CDR3 DNA follows: TGTGCCAGCAGCCCTGACAGGGCTGGGCAGTTCTTC. Protein product: CASSPDRAGQFF.

This rearrangement joins TRBV27 to TRBJ2-2; D might be TRBD1 (6 bases). The CDR3 has 15 amino acids. CDR1 is MNHEY and CDR2 is SMNVEV in the germline V gene (reference sequence). DNA for the CDR3: TGTGCACAACACAGGGCCCAGTGCAACACCGGGGAGCTGTTTTTT. Its protein is CAQHRAQCNTGELFF.

J is TRBJ1-5 and V is TRBV19; D is uncertain. V shed 3 bases and J shed 0 bases, with 12 bases lying between them. Germline V gene data show CDR1 as LNHDA and CDR2 as SQIVND (reference sequence). This CDR3 has 16 residues. CDR3 DNA: TGTGCCAGTAGTATGGAACGGGGTACTAGCAATCAGCCCCAGCATTTT. This encodes CASSMERGTSNQPQHF. The variable domain in full, with the rest retrieved from reference TRBV19 and TRBJ1-5, is DGGITQSPKYLFRKEGQNVTLSCEQNLNHDAMYWYRQDPGQGLRLIYYSQIVNDFQKGDIAEGYSVSREKKESFPLTVTSAQKNPTAFYLCASSMERGTSNQPQHFGDGTRLSIL.

CDR3: CASSLAEISGKRTETQYF. CDR3 sequence (DNA): TGTGCCAGCAGCTTAGCGGAGATTAGCGGGAAAAGAACGGAGACCCAGTACTTC. V usage is TRBV7-2 and J usage is TRBJ2-5, with TRBD2 matching 8 bases. The germline CDR1 and CDR2 sequences are SGHTA and FQGNSA. The CDR3 has 18 amino acids. Trimming cost V 0 bases and J 5 bases; bases outside gene matches: 14.

V is TRBV7-2 and J is TRBJ1-6; no clear D. CDR1 and CDR2 (germline): SGHTA, FQGNSA. V was clipped by 1 base and J by 6 bases, with 7 bases between them. The CDR3 loop spans 14 amino acids. The CDR3 region has the DNA TGTGCCAGCAGCTTAGACAGTGGTAATTCACCCCTCCACTTT. Amino acid sequence: CASSLDSGNSPLHF.

The V and J genes are TRBV2 and TRBJ2-2; 9 bases align to TRBD1. Germline-derived CDR1 and CDR2 are SNHLY and FYNNEI. The length of the CDR3 is 18 residues. Losses at the gene ends were 6 bases for V and 5 bases for J; bases not matched to a gene: 16. The CDR3, as DNA: TGTGCCAGCAGCCGATCACAGGGGGCTCGGGAAGGGACCGGGGAGCTGTTTTTT. Amino acids: CASSRSQGAREGTGELFF.

The rearrangement links TRBV4-2 to TRBJ1-4; D ambiguous. This CDR3 has 13 residues. Germline CDR1 LGHNA, CDR2 YNFKEQ. Trimming removed 0 bases at V and 7 bases at J, with 6 bases between. The CDR3 region has the DNA TGTGCCAGCAGCCAAGAGATTAGTGAAAAACTGTTTTTT. It is translated as CASSQEISEKLFF.

The chain links TRBV28 to TRBJ2-2; 9 bases fit TRBD1. With V trimmed by 4 bases and J by 4 bases, 7 bases remained unmatched. The germline V gene encodes CDR1 MDHEN and CDR2 SYDVKM. This CDR3 contains 16 residues. The DNA for the CDR3 is TGTGCCAGCAGTTCCTCGGGACAGGGTATCACCGGGGAGCTGTTTTTT. It is translated as CASSSSGQGITGELFF.

The rearrangement uses TRBV3-1 (or the pseudogene TRBV3-2) and TRBJ1-2; 12 bases map to TRBD1. Germline loops: CDR1 LGHDT, CDR2 YNNKEL (reference sequence). The CDR3 covers 16 residues. Trimming took 1 base from V and 7 from J; bases not matched to a gene: 7. CDR3 amino acids: CASSQGWDRGQGGYTF. The CDR3 region has the DNA TGTGCCAGCAGCCAAGGTTGGGACAGGGGGCAAGGTGGCTACACCTTC.

The chain carries TRBV7-9 and TRBJ2-7, with 7 bases fitting TRBD2. This CDR3 is built from 15 residues. Germline-derived CDR1 and CDR2 are SEHNR and FQNEAQ (reference sequence). Losses at the gene ends were 1 base for V and 2 bases for J; bases not matched to a gene: 5. The chain's CDR3 is CASSLEAGPAYEQYF. For the CDR3, the DNA is TGTGCCAGCAGCTTAGAAGCGGGGCCGGCCTACGAGCAGTACTTC.

The V call is TRBV11-2, the J call TRBJ2-7, with D unclear. Germline CDR1 SGHAT, CDR2 FQNNGV. The CDR3 runs 13 residues. V was pared by 1 base and J by 3 bases, with 7 bases between. The CDR3 nucleotides are TGTGCCAGCAGCTTAGGGGCTTTCTACGAGCAGTACTTC. It encodes CASSLGAFYEQYF.

The rearrangement uses TRBV28 and TRBJ2-1, with 11 bases lining up with TRBD2. The V and J ends lost 7 bases and 8 bases, in that order; junction bases with no gene match: 4. CDR3 length: 13 residues. The germline V gene has CDR1 MDHEN and CDR2 SYDVKM. The CDR3 loop reads CASIIAGGYEQFF. The CDR3 DNA reads TGTGCCAGCATTATAGCGGGAGGGTATGAGCAGTTCTTC.

This clone was seen a single time. The rearrangement uses TRBV6-6 and TRBJ2-2; 8 bases line up with TRBD2. This CDR3 region has 15 residues. With V trimmed by 6 bases and J by 2 bases, 5 bases remained unmatched. CDR1 and CDR2 (germline): MNHNY, SVGAGI (reference sequence). The chain's CDR3 is CASRTSGGNTGELFF. The CDR3 DNA follows: TGTGCCAGCAGAACCAGCGGGGGTAACACCGGGGAGCTGTTTTTT.

The genes are TRBV20-1 and TRBJ2-1, with a possible D match to TRBD2 (6 bases). The CDR3 covers 11 residues. V lost 6 bases, J lost 6 bases, and 9 bases lay in between. Germline CDR1 and CDR2: DFQATT and SNEGSKA (reference sequence). DNA of the CDR3: TGCAGTGCGGGACTGTCCAATGAGCAGTTCTTC. Its translation: CSAGLSNEQFF.

V is TRBV7-9 and J is TRBJ2-5, with TRBD2 matching 9 bases. Unmatched junction bases numbered 13, after V lost 5 bases and J lost 3 bases. CDR1 is SEHNR, CDR2 FQNEAQ, per germline (reference sequence). There are 17 residues in the CDR3. In nucleotides, the CDR3 is TGTGCCAGCAGCAAAGGGATGCTAGCGGGATTGGAAGAGACCCAGTACTTC. This codes for CASSKGMLAGLEETQYF. The full variable domain, its missing parts supplied by reference TRBV7-9 and TRBJ2-5, is DTGVSQNPRHKITKRGQNVTFRCDPISEHNRLYWYRQTLGQGPEFLTYFQNEAQLEKSRLLSDRFSAERPKGSFSTLEIQRTEQGDSAMYLCASSKGMLAGLEETQYFGPGTRLLVL.

The chain uses TRBV19 and TRBJ2-1; 8 nucleotides agree with TRBD2. This CDR3 comprises 16 residues. Germline V gene sequence: CDR1 LNHDA, CDR2 SQIVND (reference sequence). After removal of 5 bases from V and 7 bases from J, the junction contained 13 bases not matched to a gene. The CDR3 region is CASSFSAGAIKNEQFF. Written as DNA, the CDR3 is TGTGCCAGTAGTTTCTCAGCGGGGGCGATTAAAAATGAGCAGTTCTTC.

This clone was observed a handful of times. The chain links TRBV11-3 to TRBJ2-1; TRBD2 matches at 11 bases. From germline, CDR1 is SGHNT and CDR2 YENEEA. This CDR3 is built from 15 residues. V shed 1 base and J 8 bases; nucleotides not matched to a gene: 4. CDR3 amino acids: CASSLVAGGLDEQFF. CDR3 DNA: TGTGCCAGCAGCTTAGTAGCGGGGGGGTTGGATGAGCAGTTCTTC.

This clone has only a few counts. This chain uses TRBV6-5 with TRBJ1-2; a possible D gene is TRBD1 (6 bases). This CDR3 is built from 15 residues. CDR1 is MNHEY and CDR2 is SVGAGI in the germline V gene. The V gene lost 4 bases and the J gene lost 0 bases, with 12 bases spanning the gap. The CDR3: CASSSQRTANYGYTF. The CDR3, as DNA: TGTGCCAGCAGTTCCCAGAGGACAGCTAACTATGGCTACACCTTC.

In this sample, this clone turned up a few times. V usage is TRBV19 and J usage is TRBJ1-5; no firm D call. CDR3 size: 15 residues. The V end was cut by 8 bases, the J end by 3 bases, with 17 bases between. The V gene's germline CDR1 is LNHDA and CDR2 SQIVND (reference sequence). The CDR3 DNA reads TGTGCCAGTTGGGAGGGATTGGGGTACAATCAGCCCCAGCATTTT. Residues: CASWEGLGYNQPQHF.

The V and J genes are TRBV18 and TRBJ2-3, with 8 bases identical to TRBD2. CDR1 is KGHSH, CDR2 LQKENI, per germline. V was pared by 3 bases and J by 5 bases, with 16 bases of the junction left unmatched. The CDR3 runs 18 residues. As DNA, the CDR3 is TGTGCCAGCTCACCGGATCTAGTTCGGCGGGAGGCCGGAGATACGCAGTATTTT. Translation: CASSPDLVRREAGDTQYF.

J is TRBJ2-1 and V is TRBV11-2; D is possibly TRBD2 (6 bases). The germline V gene has CDR1 SGHAT and CDR2 FQNNGV. The CDR3 sequence is 17 residues long. V was trimmed by 2 bases and J by 0 bases, leaving 14 bases between them. The CDR3 DNA sequence: TGTGCCAGCAGCTTAACTAGCAGTCGTCCCTCCTACAATGAGCAGTTCTTC. As protein: CASSLTSSRPSYNEQFF.

This clone was counted only a few times. The chain carries TRBV3-1 (or the pseudogene TRBV3-2) and TRBJ1-2; 8 bases fit TRBD1. The germline CDR1 and CDR2 sequences are LGHDT and YNNKEL (reference sequence). V shed 1 base and J 8 bases; nucleotides not matched to a gene: 9. The CDR3 has 15 amino acids. CDR3 protein: CASSQGQGTGEGYTF. The CDR3 bases are TGTGCCAGCAGCCAAGGCCAAGGGACAGGTGAAGGCTACACCTTC.

The CDR3 loop reads CASKLATGGVTDTQYF. As DNA, the CDR3 is TGTGCCAGCAAGCTGGCCACGGGAGGAGTCACAGATACGCAGTATTTT. The chain employs TRBV11-2 and TRBJ2-3, with 7 nucleotides matching TRBD2. Germline V gives CDR1 SGHAT, CDR2 FQNNGV. The CDR3 loop spans 16 amino acids. Unmatched junction bases numbered 12, after V lost 7 bases and J lost 2 bases.

The V call is TRBV6-5, the J call TRBJ2-7, with 8 bases fitting TRBD1. In germline, CDR1 is MNHEY, CDR2 SVGAGI. The ends lost 6 bases at V and 2 bases at J; junction bases unmatched: 3. This CDR3 is built from 13 residues. The CDR3 loop is CASSVRGPYEQYF. CDR3 in DNA: TGTGCCAGCAGCGTCAGGGGGCCCTACGAGCAGTACTTC.

This clone appeared a single time. This chain joins TRBV6-2 or TRBV6-3 and TRBJ2-3; the D gene is possibly TRBD2 (5 bases). The CDR3 covers 16 residues. Trimming removed 2 bases from V and 1 base from J, with 13 bases in between. Per germline, CDR1 MNHEY and CDR2 SVGEGT. The CDR3 region is CASSYTPRRGTDTQYF. The CDR3 nucleotides are TGTGCCAGCAGTTACACCCCGAGGCGGGGCACAGATACGCAGTATTTT.

This sequence joins TRBV5-1 and TRBJ1-5; D gene ambiguous. V lost 4 bases and J 3 bases, leaving 17 bases between the germline ends. CDR1 SGHRS and CDR2 YFSETQ come from the germline V gene. The CDR3 contains 16 residues. In DNA, the CDR3 is TGCGCCAGCAGCCCCCGACTCCTAAAGGACAATCAGCCCCAGCATTTT. Its protein product is CASSPRLLKDNQPQHF.

The chain recombines TRBV11-1 with TRBJ1-2; maybe TRBD1 (5 bases). CDR1 and CDR2 from the germline V gene are SGHAT and FQDESV (reference sequence). The CDR3 length is 14 residues. V was shortened by 4 bases and J by 4 bases, with 13 bases between the two germline ends. The CDR3 sequence is CASSYTGLSYGYTF. DNA of the CDR3: TGTGCCAGCAGCTATACGGGACTATCCTATGGCTACACCTTC.

This chain uses TRBV9 with TRBJ2-7; tentatively, D is TRBD2 (5 bases). This CDR3 spans 15 amino acids. Trimming left V 3 bases short and J 3 bases short, with 16 bases between. The germline V gene has CDR1 SGDLS and CDR2 YYNGEE. The CDR3 DNA reads as TGTGCCAGCAGCGCCCCTGCCGGGATACTCTACGAGCAGTACTTC. The encoded protein is CASSAPAGILYEQYF.

The CDR3 region is CASSVEGRPDTQYF. In DNA form, the CDR3 reads TGTGCCAGCAGCGTAGAGGGGAGGCCAGATACGCAGTATTTT. The chain recombines TRBV9 with TRBJ2-3; possible D gene TRBD2, 6 bases. The V and J ends lost 0 bases and 4 bases respectively, with 9 bases between them. This CDR3 is built from 14 residues. In germline, CDR1 is SGDLS, CDR2 YYNGEE.

The chain is built from TRBV12-3 or TRBV12-4 and TRBJ2-2; D gene unclear. This CDR3 has 13 amino acids. V was pared by 5 bases and J by 1 base, with 5 bases between. The CDR3 sequence: CASSNMNTGELFF. In DNA, the CDR3 is TGTGCCAGCAGTAACATGAACACCGGGGAGCTGTTTTTT.

This clone was observed a handful of times. The J gene is TRBJ1-1, the V gene TRBV19, with 10 nucleotides matching TRBD1. Germline CDR1 reads LNHDA; CDR2 reads SQIVND (reference sequence). J was trimmed by 2 bases and V by 3 bases; bases with no gene match: 9. This CDR3 has 17 residues. CDR3 loop: CASSMSGTGAPNTEAFF. The CDR3 DNA is TGTGCCAGTAGTATGAGCGGGACAGGGGCACCAAACACTGAAGCTTTCTTT.